The text below deals with one T cell receptor (beta chain). No DNA is given; TCRdb re-called the 5' RACE reads and lists each CDR3 protein once. The sample has some 150,000 distinct CDR3 sequences. These data are taken from a study of monozygotic twins with inflammatory bowel disease. Total RNA isolation used whole blood (no T cell sorting was performed). The TCR comes from a human donor with ulcerative colitis or Crohn's disease, or a healthy co-twin of an affected twin (not recorded which). Sequencing was performed on blood.

CDR3 protein: CASSLSSLETQYF. This sequence joins TRBV5-1 and TRBJ2-5. The CDR3 totals 13 residues. Per germline, CDR1 SGHRS and CDR2 YFSETQ.